The clone carrying this T cell receptor beta chain was observed a few times. PCR amplification relied on 60 Vbeta primers (plus 13 Jbeta primers). The protocol was immunoSEQ multiplex PCR, while the TCRdb copy is restricted to in-frame clones and leaves out a portion. This table has some 190,000 clones, over 70% appearing once. V was clipped by 3 bases and J by 2 bases; unmatched bases: 5. CDR1 and CDR2 (germline): MNHEY, SMNVEV (reference sequence). CDR3 length equals 15 residues. Donors had nominal health at sampling but likely had unrecorded immune exposures. This sample was taken from a study of cytomegalovirus exposure and HLA in healthy donors.

V and J are TRBV27 and TRBJ2-7; 9 nucleotides line up with TRBD2. Input material: PBMCs. This TCR was recovered from a boy aged 2 to 10 in good health and CMV-seronegative. The chain's CDR3 is CASSLGAGGTYEQYF. As DNA, the CDR3 is TGTGCCAGCAGTTTGGGAGCGGGAGGTACCTACGAGCAGTACTTC.